These 19 T cell receptor beta chains share one sample of origin, sequenced in a study of cytomegalovirus exposure and HLA in healthy donors. Assay: immunoSEQ multiplex PCR; the TCRdb copy retains only in-frame clones and omits some. This table holds tens of thousands of clones, roughly 94% found once. The sequenced sample consisted of PBMCs. These TCRs come from a woman younger than 35 in good health and CMV-seronegative.

This sequence joins TRBV6-5 and TRBJ1-1; D is unresolved. The V end lost 0 bases, the J end lost 1 base, and 9 bases lay between the germline ends. Germline loops: CDR1 MNHEY, CDR2 SVGAGI. CDR3 length: 15 amino acids. CDR3 protein: CASSYSGRSNTEAFF. In DNA, the CDR3 is TGTGCCAGCAGTTACTCGGGCAGATCGAACACTGAAGCTTTCTTT.

This sequence joins TRBV7-2 and TRBJ1-3; no firm D call. Germline lookup yields CDR1 SGHTA and CDR2 FQGNSA. V shed 5 bases and J shed 0 bases, with 8 bases lying between them. CDR3 length: 14 residues. The CDR3 is CASSRESSGNTIYF. Written as DNA, the CDR3 is TGTGCCAGCAGCCGCGAAAGCTCTGGAAACACCATATATTTT.

This chain uses TRBV19 with TRBJ1-2; D gene unclear. The CDR3 consists of 14 residues. Germline V lookup: CDR1 LNHDA, CDR2 SQIVND (reference sequence). Deletions cut 5 bases from V and 8 bases from J, with 18 bases between. Here the CDR3 reads CASSPDGDKRGYTF. CDR3 DNA sequence: TGTGCCAGTAGTCCCGATGGAGATAAACGGGGCTACACCTTC.

This chain uses TRBV4-3 with TRBJ1-2; the match to TRBD1 covers 9 bases. The V segment lost 2 bases and the J segment 8 bases; nucleotides outside the gene matches: 6. The V gene's germline CDR1 is LGHNA and CDR2 YSLEER. This CDR3 spans 14 amino acids. The CDR3 DNA follows: TGCGCCAGCAGCCAAACGAGGACAGGGGAGGGCTACACCTTC. Encoded protein: CASSQTRTGEGYTF.

This clone has more than one count but fewer than ten. This chain links TRBV15 with TRBJ1-6; unclear D gene. CDR1 is LNHNV, CDR2 YYDKDF, per germline (reference sequence). Deletions cut 0 bases from V and 6 bases from J, with 6 bases between. The CDR3 totals 14 residues. CDR3: CATSRDHSNSPLHF. The CDR3 nucleotides are TGTGCCACCAGCAGAGATCATAGTAATTCACCCCTCCACTTT.

V usage is TRBV7-2 and J usage is TRBJ1-5, with 10 bases identical to TRBD1. CDR1 SGHTA and CDR2 FQGNSA come from the germline V gene. V shed 3 bases, J shed 7 bases, and the junction held 6 bases outside the gene matches. This CDR3 is built from 15 residues. The CDR3 sequence: CASSFDRGLGQPQHF. CDR3 sequence (DNA): TGTGCCAGCAGCTTCGACAGGGGGCTCGGGCAGCCCCAGCATTTT. Together with reference TRBV7-2 and TRBJ1-5, the CDR3 gives the full variable domain: GAGVSQSPSNKVTEKGKDVELRCDPISGHTALYWYRQSLGQGLEFLIYFQGNSAPDKSGLPSDRFSAERTGGSVSTLTIQRTQQEDSAVYLCASSFDRGLGQPQHFGDGTRLSIL.

This chain joins TRBV11-3 and TRBJ2-7, with TRBD2 matching over 8 bases. The CDR3 length is 16 residues. Looked up from germline, CDR1 is SGHNT and CDR2 is YENEEA. With V trimmed by 5 bases and J by 5 bases, 14 bases remained unmatched. CDR3: CASSPGTRVSYDEQYF. CDR3 nucleotides: TGTGCCAGCAGCCCCGGGACTAGGGTTTCTTATGACGAGCAGTACTTC.

The gene calls are TRBV10-3 and TRBJ2-2; a possible D gene is TRBD2 (5 bases). With 4 bases removed from V and 5 bases from J, the gap between germline ends came to 17 bases. The CDR3 has 16 amino acids. The germline gives CDR1 ENHRY, CDR2 SYGVKD. This CDR3 is CAISGEKGEGTGELFF. CDR3 nucleotides: TGTGCCATCAGTGGGGAAAAGGGAGAGGGAACCGGGGAGCTGTTTTTT.

The chain uses TRBV2 and TRBJ2-7; perhaps TRBD2 as D (7 bases). Germline-derived CDR1 and CDR2 are SNHLY and FYNNEI. V lost 8 bases and J 3 bases, leaving 14 bases between the germline ends. This CDR3 spans 13 amino acids. The CDR3 bases are TGTGCCAGCCGAGTAGGGGGGGACTACGAGCAGTACTTC. This translates into CASRVGGDYEQYF.

J is TRBJ1-2 and V is TRBV6-4; TRBD1 might be the D (6 bases). Trimming pared 2 bases from V and 4 bases from J, leaving 14 bases between. CDR1 and CDR2 from the germline V gene are MRHNA and SNTAGT. This CDR3 contains 15 residues. CDR3 in DNA: TGTGCCAGCAGTGACGGTGAGGGGACAATCTATGGCTACACCTTC. It codes for CASSDGEGTIYGYTF.

The V gene is TRBV21-1, the J gene TRBJ1-6; TRBD1 reflects the table's D call only, with no check against the DNA. TRBV21-1 is marked as a pseudogene. The length of the CDR3 is 18 residues. The CDR3 DNA reads as TGTGCCAGCAGCGGGGCCTCGCTAAGCCCTAAAGACCATTCACCCCTCCACTTT. Translated, it gives CASSGASLSPKDHSPLHF.

The CDR3 reads CASSPGFLLDNYGYTF. CDR3 coding DNA: TGTGCCAGCTCACCAGGGTTTCTCCTAGATAACTATGGCTACACCTTC. The V gene is TRBV18, the J gene TRBJ1-2; D is undetermined. V was cut by 2 bases and J by 1 base, with 14 bases left in between. Per germline, CDR1 KGHSH and CDR2 LQKENI. The CDR3 loop spans 16 amino acids.

The gene calls are TRBV5-8 and TRBJ2-7, with 8 nucleotides matching TRBD1. Germline V gene data show CDR1 as SGHTS and CDR2 as YDEGEE. The V segment lost 0 bases and the J segment 4 bases; nucleotides outside the gene matches: 3. This CDR3 has 14 amino acids. CDR3 in amino acids: CASSLDDRGYEQYF. DNA for the CDR3: TGTGCCAGCAGCTTGGATGACAGGGGTTACGAGCAGTACTTC.

This sequence joins TRBV28 and TRBJ2-4; D unclear. The germline V gene has CDR1 MDHEN and CDR2 SYDVKM. V was shortened by 5 bases and J by 7 bases, with 12 bases between the two germline ends. The CDR3 sequence is 13 residues long. In DNA form, the CDR3 reads TGTGCCAGCAGTGAATTAATCGAGAACATTCAGTACTTC. Translated, it gives CASSELIENIQYF.

The chain recombines TRBV28 with TRBJ1-1, with D unclear. Trimming took off 6 bases at V and 3 bases at J, with 8 bases between the two ends. CDR3 size: 12 residues. CDR1 is MDHEN and CDR2 is SYDVKM in the germline V gene. The chain's CDR3 is CASSLLYTEAFF. The CDR3 nucleotides read TGTGCCAGCAGCCTCCTTTACACTGAAGCTTTCTTT. The whole variable domain, remainder taken from reference TRBV28 and TRBJ1-1, is DVKVTQSSRYLVKRTGEKVFLECVQDMDHENMFWYRQDPGLGLRLIYFSYDVKMKEKGDIPEGYSVSREKKERFSLILESASTNQTSMYLCASSLLYTEAFFGQGTRLTVV.

This rearrangement joins TRBV10-1 to TRBJ2-7; 10 bases line up with TRBD1. The trim removed 7 bases at V and 6 bases at J, leaving 15 bases unmatched. Germline assignment: CDR1 WNHNN and CDR2 SYGVQD (reference sequence). This CDR3 spans 16 amino acids. DNA of the CDR3: TGCGCCAGCACCTGTCCCGGGACAGGGGTCTTAGGCGAGCAGTACTTC. Its protein is CASTCPGTGVLGEQYF.

This chain links TRBV28 with TRBJ1-2; no firm D call. The germline CDR1 and CDR2 sequences are MDHEN and SYDVKM. This CDR3 has 15 amino acids. The V end was cut by 7 bases, the J end by 1 base, with 16 bases between. This CDR3 is CASTLRSPLNYGYTF. The CDR3 DNA follows: TGTGCCAGCACCCTTAGATCACCGCTTAACTATGGCTACACCTTC.

This clone appeared once. The CDR3 loop is CASSLWRGVSNNEQFF. Written as DNA, the CDR3 is TGTGCCAGCAGCTTATGGCGGGGGGTTTCGAACAATGAGCAGTTCTTC. V gene TRBV7-9 combines with J gene TRBJ2-1; 8 bases fit TRBD2. Germline values: CDR1 SEHNR, CDR2 FQNEAQ (reference sequence). The CDR3 contains 16 residues. Trimming cost V 2 bases and J 5 bases; bases outside gene matches: 8.

A word on this clone: Other DNA sequences in this sample translate to the same CDR3. The chain carries TRBV5-1 and TRBJ2-6; the D is unclear. Germline values: CDR1 SGHRS, CDR2 YFSETQ. V was pared by 2 bases and J by 0 bases, with 6 bases between. The CDR3 is 15 amino acids. The CDR3 protein is CASSLTVSGANVLTF. CDR3 DNA sequence: TGCGCCAGCAGCTTAACAGTCTCTGGGGCCAACGTCCTGACTTTC.